The 27 T cell receptor beta chains given below trace back to one sample, sequenced in a study of T cells in Graves' hyperthyroidism and ophthalmopathy. Amplified TCR beta CDR3 regions derived from RNA transcripts. First-round RT-PCR of the TCR CDR3 relied on the HTBI primer set. TCRdb re-called the multiplex PCR reads with MiXCR, one entry per CDR3 protein. The table includes approximately 690,000 distinct CDR3 sequences, less than 25% detected once. The sequenced sample was blood. These receptors were taken from a man aged 30 to 39 with Graves' ophthalmopathy.

This chain links TRBV14 with TRBJ2-5; 9 bases match TRBD2. The CDR3 spans 16 residues. V trimming: 1 base; J trimming: 2 bases; junction bases outside the gene matches: 5. Germline V gene lookup returns CDR1 SGHDN and CDR2 FVKESK. Written as DNA, the CDR3 is TGTGCCAGCAGCCAAGCGACTAGCGGAGGTCAAGAGACCCAGTACTTC. It codes for CASSQATSGGQETQYF.

This clonotype was seen more than once but under ten times. The chain combines TRBV30 with TRBJ2-5, with TRBD2 matching 7 bases. Germline V gene sequence: CDR1 GTSNPN, CDR2 SVGIG (reference sequence). Trimming removed 0 bases from V and 5 bases from J; junction bases left unmatched: 6. This CDR3 has 14 amino acids. Here the CDR3 DNA reads TGTGCCTGGAGTGTACGGGGGGTGTTGGAGACCCAGTACTTC. It yields the protein CAWSVRGVLETQYF.

This CDR3 is CASSSYRDRTNRTPLHF. CDR3 bases: TGTGCCAGCAGCTCTTACCGGGACAGGACAAATCGAACACCCCTCCACTTT. The V call is TRBV12-3 or TRBV12-4, the J call TRBJ1-6, with 8 nucleotides matching TRBD1. The CDR3 totals 17 residues. Trimming took 6 bases from V and 11 from J; bases not matched to a gene: 18.

This chain links TRBV6-5 with TRBJ2-2; 10 positions agree with TRBD2. Germline assignment: CDR1 MNHEY and CDR2 SVGAGI. Trimming took 0 bases from V and 4 from J; bases not matched to a gene: 5. There are 17 residues in the CDR3. In DNA, the CDR3 is TGTGCCAGCAGTTACTCGATAGCGGGAGGCCCCACCGGGGAGCTGTTTTTT. Residues: CASSYSIAGGPTGELFF.

The gene calls are TRBV14 and TRBJ1-6; D is possibly TRBD1 (6 bases). CDR1 and CDR2 (germline): SGHDN, FVKESK. This CDR3 spans 16 amino acids. With 1 base removed from V and 5 bases from J, the gap between germline ends came to 12 bases. Written as DNA, the CDR3 is TGTGCCAGCAGCCAAGCCATCGGGACACATAATTCACCCCTCCACTTT. Translated, it gives CASSQAIGTHNSPLHF. Variable domain in full (rest from reference TRBV14 and TRBJ1-6): EAGVTQFPSHSVIEKGQTVTLRCDPISGHDNLYWYRRVMGKEIKFLLHFVKESKQDESGMPNNRFLAERTGGTYSTLKVQPAELEDSGVYFCASSQAIGTHNSPLHFGNGTRLTVT.

This chain uses TRBV27 with TRBJ2-1, with D possibly matching TRBD1 (6 bases). With 7 bases removed from V and 6 bases from J, the gap between germline ends came to 16 bases. Germline V gene lookup returns CDR1 MNHEY and CDR2 SMNVEV (reference sequence). CDR3 length: 14 residues. This CDR3 is CASTPGLGGNEQFF. CDR3 bases: TGTGCCAGCACCCCGGGGCTAGGGGGCAATGAGCAGTTCTTC.

The J gene is TRBJ2-3, the V gene TRBV30; 8 bases fit TRBD1. Germline CDR1 is GTSNPN and CDR2 is SVGIG (reference sequence). The length of the CDR3 is 13 residues. The CDR3 DNA is TGTGCTAGCAGAGGACAGGGCAGGGATACGCAGTATTTT. It translates to CASRGQGRDTQYF.

This clonotype appeared many times. The chain recombines TRBV28 with TRBJ1-2, with 10 bases fitting TRBD1. Germline lookup yields CDR1 MDHEN and CDR2 SYDVKM. Trimming at V came to 1 base and at J to 5 bases, leaving 7 bases not matched to a gene. CDR3 length equals 16 residues. CDR3 region: CASSLSSGQGLYGYTF. DNA of the CDR3: TGTGCCAGCAGTTTATCCTCGGGACAGGGGCTATATGGCTACACCTTC.

The table lists this clonotype with many counts. V usage is TRBV5-1 and J usage is TRBJ1-1; no clear D. Germline V gives CDR1 SGHRS, CDR2 YFSETQ. V was clipped by 0 bases and J by 7 bases, with 10 bases between them. This CDR3 has 13 amino acids. The CDR3 region is CASSLGQTSEAFF. The CDR3 bases are TGCGCCAGCAGCTTGGGGCAGACTAGTGAAGCTTTCTTT.

This clonotype was recorded a few times. V and J are TRBV20-1 and TRBJ1-1; 8 nucleotides match TRBD1. Germline V CDR1 and CDR2: DFQATT, SNEGSKA (reference sequence). With 3 bases clipped from V and 0 bases from J, the junction kept 6 bases outside the gene matches. This CDR3 is built from 15 residues. The CDR3 sequence: CSASKQGVVNTEAFF. For the CDR3, the DNA is TGCAGTGCTAGCAAACAGGGGGTCGTGAACACTGAAGCTTTCTTT.

This clonotype was seen repeatedly, ten times or more. The chain is built from TRBV28 and TRBJ1-1; D unclear. Germline assignment: CDR1 MDHEN and CDR2 SYDVKM. The CDR3 contains 15 residues. V was shortened by 3 bases and J by 0 bases, with 11 bases between the two germline ends. DNA of the CDR3: TGTGCCAGCAGTTTGTCCTTTACAGTGAACACTGAAGCTTTCTTT. This codes for CASSLSFTVNTEAFF.

This clonotype has more than one count but fewer than ten. The chain joins TRBV28 to TRBJ2-7; TRBD1 matches at 9 bases. V was clipped by 5 bases and J by 6 bases; unmatched bases: 11. This CDR3 comprises 15 residues. The germline V gene has CDR1 MDHEN and CDR2 SYDVKM. As DNA, the CDR3 is TGTGCCAGCAGTACCACCGGGACAGGGAATCTCGAGCAGTACTTC. Translating it yields CASSTTGTGNLEQYF.

This clonotype was seen a handful of times. The genes are TRBV11-2 and TRBJ1-3; D unresolved. V was trimmed by 5 bases and J by 4 bases, leaving 9 bases between them. The CDR3 is 13 amino acids. Germline CDR1 is SGHAT and CDR2 is FQNNGV. The DNA for the CDR3 is TGTGCCAGCAGCGTCGACCCGGGAAACACCATATATTTT. Translating it yields CASSVDPGNTIYF.

Only one count was recorded for this clonotype. The chain joins TRBV20-1 to TRBJ2-7; 7 bases map to TRBD2. CDR3 length: 14 amino acids. V lost 6 bases, J lost 7 bases, and 15 bases stayed unmatched. Germline CDR1 reads DFQATT; CDR2 reads SNEGSKA (reference sequence). The chain's CDR3 is CSAADGTTLEEQYF. CDR3 DNA sequence: TGCAGTGCAGCAGACGGGACTACCTTGGAGGAGCAGTACTTC.

This clonotype has at least ten counts. CDR3 bases: TGTGCCAGCATTGCCCCGGGGACTGAAGCTTTCTTT. Translation: CASIAPGTEAFF. The V gene is TRBV12-3 or TRBV12-4, the J gene TRBJ1-1, with unresolved D. The ends were cut back, 7 bases at V and 5 bases at J, with 11 bases in the middle. This CDR3 region has 12 residues.

This chain connects TRBV10-3 to TRBJ2-2; 8 bases fit TRBD1. The trim removed 11 bases at V and 2 bases at J, leaving 7 bases unmatched. The CDR3 has 14 amino acids. CDR1 ENHRY and CDR2 SYGVKD come from the germline V gene. CDR3 in amino acids: CASGDRPNTGELFF. In nucleotides, the CDR3 is TGTGCCTCCGGGGACAGGCCAAACACCGGGGAGCTGTTTTTT.

The genes are TRBV25-1 and TRBJ1-3; no definite D call. Germline V gene sequence: CDR1 MGHDK, CDR2 SYGVNS. Between the trimmed V and J ends, which lost 5 bases and 0 bases, there was a span of 8 bases. The CDR3 extends over 14 amino acids. CDR3 protein: CASSTDISGNTIYF. CDR3 nucleotides: TGTGCCAGCAGTACGGATATCTCTGGAAACACCATATATTTT. Full variable domain (outside the CDR3, taken from reference TRBV25-1 and TRBJ1-3): EADIYQTPRYLVIGTGKKITLECSQTMGHDKMYWYQQDPGMELHLIHYSYGVNSTEKGDLSSESTVSRIRTEHFPLTLESARPSHTSQYLCASSTDISGNTIYFGEGSWLTVV.

The chain links TRBV9 to TRBJ2-1; 12 bases map to TRBD1. The CDR3 has 17 amino acids. Germline CDR1 reads SGDLS; CDR2 reads YYNGEE. V lost 4 bases and J lost 8; bases outside the gene matches: 13. In DNA form, the CDR3 reads TGTGCCAGCAGCTCCCATCGGGACAGGGGGCTTTACGATGAGCAGTTCTTC. Translation gives CASSSHRDRGLYDEQFF.

The CDR3 region has the DNA TGCAGCGATATGCTAGCGGGGAGGGCAGATACGCAGTATTTT. Translating gives CSDMLAGRADTQYF. The V and J genes are TRBV29-1 and TRBJ2-3; TRBD2 matches 9 bases. The germline V gene encodes CDR1 SQVTM and CDR2 ANQGSEA. The V and J ends lost 7 bases and 4 bases, in that order; junction bases with no gene match: 9. This CDR3 is built from 14 residues.

This clonotype was counted at least ten times. The chain uses TRBV6-1 and TRBJ1-5, with 9 nucleotides matching TRBD1. V lost 5 bases and J lost 7; bases outside the gene matches: 3. Germline lookup yields CDR1 MNHNS and CDR2 SASEGT. The CDR3 consists of 13 residues. The CDR3 coding sequence is TGTGCCAGCAGTCGACAGGGGGGACAGCCCCAGCATTTT. This encodes CASSRQGGQPQHF.

The gene calls are TRBV7-3 and TRBJ2-1; 7 bases map to TRBD2. With V trimmed by 0 bases and J by 5 bases, 10 bases remained unmatched. The CDR3 contains 17 residues. Germline V gives CDR1 SGHTA, CDR2 FQGTGA. CDR3 protein: CASSLTPREAIDNEQFF. As DNA, the CDR3 is TGTGCCAGCAGCTTAACCCCCCGGGAGGCCATCGACAATGAGCAGTTCTTC.

The sample holds many counts of this clonotype. This chain joins TRBV7-2 and TRBJ2-5, with 8 bases matching TRBD2. The CDR3 covers 15 residues. Germline CDR1 SGHTA, CDR2 FQGNSA. With V trimmed by 1 base and J by 4 bases, 5 bases remained unmatched. The CDR3 nucleotides read TGTGCCAGCAGCTTAGACGGGAGGGCCGGAGAGACCCAGTACTTC. Its protein is CASSLDGRAGETQYF.

Only a few counts were recorded for this clonotype. The CDR3 region has the DNA TGTGCCAGCAGCCGCGGACCGGCTAATGAAAAACTGTTTTTT. It specifies CASSRGPANEKLFF. The chain carries TRBV6-2 or TRBV6-3 and TRBJ1-4, with D unclear. This CDR3 comprises 14 residues. V shed 6 bases and J shed 3 bases, with 11 bases lying between them. Germline V gives CDR1 MNHEY, CDR2 SVGEGT.

The chain couples TRBV7-2 to TRBJ2-1, with unresolved D. The length of the CDR3 is 13 residues. Germline V CDR1 and CDR2: SGHTA, FQGNSA. V dropped 2 bases and J dropped 3 bases, with 5 bases sitting between them. Here the CDR3 DNA reads TGTGCCAGCAGCTTAAGACACTACAATGAGCAGTTCTTC. As protein: CASSLRHYNEQFF. The entire variable domain, with the rest obtained from reference TRBV7-2 and TRBJ2-1, is as follows: GAGVSQSPSNKVTEKGKDVELRCDPISGHTALYWYRQSLGQGLEFLIYFQGNSAPDKSGLPSDRFSAERTGGSVSTLTIQRTQQEDSAVYLCASSLRHYNEQFFGPGTRLTVL.

V gene TRBV6-1 combines with J gene TRBJ1-1, with TRBD1 matching over 8 bases. CDR1 MNHNS and CDR2 SASEGT come from the germline V gene. The CDR3 totals 15 residues. The V segment lost 5 bases and the J segment 7 bases; nucleotides outside the gene matches: 12. Here the CDR3 reads CASSRGGDRQFEAFF. CDR3 nucleotide sequence: TGTGCCAGCAGTAGGGGGGGGGACAGGCAATTTGAAGCTTTCTTT.

The chain links TRBV20-1 to TRBJ2-7; 7 nucleotides align to TRBD2. The CDR3 extends over 12 amino acids. The germline CDR1 and CDR2 sequences are DFQATT and SNEGSKA (reference sequence). The CDR3 reads CSSPSGSYEQYF. CDR3 in DNA: TGCAGCTCTCCTAGCGGATCCTACGAGCAGTACTTC.

The chain links TRBV6-1 to TRBJ1-5; D gene unclear. Trimming took off 6 bases at V and 7 bases at J, with 10 bases between the two ends. This CDR3 has 12 residues. Germline CDR1 and CDR2: MNHNS and SASEGT. The CDR3 DNA reads TGTGCCAGCAGCTCCACTATCCAGCCCCAGCATTTT. It is translated as CASSSTIQPQHF.